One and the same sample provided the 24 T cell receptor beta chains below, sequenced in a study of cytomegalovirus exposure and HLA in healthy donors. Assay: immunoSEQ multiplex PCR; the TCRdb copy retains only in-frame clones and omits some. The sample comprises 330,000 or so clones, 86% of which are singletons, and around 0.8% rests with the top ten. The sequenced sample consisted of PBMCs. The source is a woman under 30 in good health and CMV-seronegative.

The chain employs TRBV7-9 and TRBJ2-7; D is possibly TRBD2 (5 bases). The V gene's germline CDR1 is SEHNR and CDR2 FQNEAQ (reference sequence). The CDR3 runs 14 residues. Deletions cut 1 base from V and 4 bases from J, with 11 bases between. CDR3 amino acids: CASSLVDTGYEQYF. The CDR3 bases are TGTGCCAGCAGCTTAGTAGATACGGGGTACGAGCAGTACTTC.

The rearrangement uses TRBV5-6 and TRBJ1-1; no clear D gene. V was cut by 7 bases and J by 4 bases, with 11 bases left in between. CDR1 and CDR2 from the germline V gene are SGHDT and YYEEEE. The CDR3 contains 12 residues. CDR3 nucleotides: TGTGCCAGCGCGGGCTGGGGCACTGAAGCTTTCTTT. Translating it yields CASAGWGTEAFF.

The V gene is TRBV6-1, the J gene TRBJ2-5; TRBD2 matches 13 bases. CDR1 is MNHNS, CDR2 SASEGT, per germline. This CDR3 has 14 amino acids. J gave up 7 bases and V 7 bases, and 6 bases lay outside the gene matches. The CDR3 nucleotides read TGTGCCAGCACAGGGACTAGCGGGAAGGGGACCCAGTACTTC. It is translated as CASTGTSGKGTQYF.

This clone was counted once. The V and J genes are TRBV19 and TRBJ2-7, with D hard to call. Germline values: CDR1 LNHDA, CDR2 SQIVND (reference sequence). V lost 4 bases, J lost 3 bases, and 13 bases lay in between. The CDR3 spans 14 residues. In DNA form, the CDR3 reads TGTGCCAGTAGTACCAACCTCCGGTTCTACGAGCAGTACTTC. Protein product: CASSTNLRFYEQYF.

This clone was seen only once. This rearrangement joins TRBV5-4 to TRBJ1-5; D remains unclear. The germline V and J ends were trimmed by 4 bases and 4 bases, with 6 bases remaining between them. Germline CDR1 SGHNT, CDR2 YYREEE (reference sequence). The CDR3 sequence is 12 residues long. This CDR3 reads CASSEYNQPQHF. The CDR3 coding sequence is TGTGCCAGCAGCGAGTATAATCAGCCCCAGCATTTT.

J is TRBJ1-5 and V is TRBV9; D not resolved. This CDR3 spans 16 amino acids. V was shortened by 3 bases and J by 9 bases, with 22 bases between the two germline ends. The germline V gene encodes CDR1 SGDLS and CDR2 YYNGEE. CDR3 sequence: CASSAPWDRREMPQHF. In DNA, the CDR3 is TGTGCCAGCAGCGCACCTTGGGATCGGAGGGAGATGCCCCAGCATTTT.

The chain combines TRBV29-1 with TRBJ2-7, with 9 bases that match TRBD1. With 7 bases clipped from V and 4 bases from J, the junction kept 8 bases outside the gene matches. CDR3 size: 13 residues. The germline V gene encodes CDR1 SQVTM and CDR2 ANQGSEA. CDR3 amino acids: CSAKTGGLYEQYF. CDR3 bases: TGCAGCGCCAAGACAGGGGGTTTGTACGAGCAGTACTTC.

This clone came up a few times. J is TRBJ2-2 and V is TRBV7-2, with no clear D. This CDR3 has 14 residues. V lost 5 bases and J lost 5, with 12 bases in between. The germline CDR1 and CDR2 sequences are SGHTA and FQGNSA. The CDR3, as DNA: TGTGCCAGCAGCCTCCGCTACGAAACCGGGGAGCTGTTTTTT. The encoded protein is CASSLRYETGELFF.

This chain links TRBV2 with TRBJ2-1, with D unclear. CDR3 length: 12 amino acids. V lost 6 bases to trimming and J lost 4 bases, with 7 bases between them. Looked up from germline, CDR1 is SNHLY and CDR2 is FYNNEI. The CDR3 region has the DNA TGTGCCAGCAGCGCGTATTACAATGAGCAGTTCTTC. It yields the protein CASSAYYNEQFF.

The CDR3 reads CASSPAGLAGTYEQYF. CDR3 coding DNA: TGTGCCAGCAGCCCTGCGGGTCTAGCGGGAACTTACGAGCAGTACTTC. The genes are TRBV28 and TRBJ2-7; 9 nucleotides agree with TRBD2. The CDR3 is 16 amino acids. In germline, CDR1 is MDHEN, CDR2 SYDVKM. V gave up 6 bases and J gave up 4 bases; unmatched junction bases: 13.

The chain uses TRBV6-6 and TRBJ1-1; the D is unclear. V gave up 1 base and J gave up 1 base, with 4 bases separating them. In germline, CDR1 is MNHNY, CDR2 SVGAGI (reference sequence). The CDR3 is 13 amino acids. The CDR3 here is CASSYYGNTEAFF. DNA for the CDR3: TGTGCCAGCAGTTACTACGGGAACACTGAAGCTTTCTTT.

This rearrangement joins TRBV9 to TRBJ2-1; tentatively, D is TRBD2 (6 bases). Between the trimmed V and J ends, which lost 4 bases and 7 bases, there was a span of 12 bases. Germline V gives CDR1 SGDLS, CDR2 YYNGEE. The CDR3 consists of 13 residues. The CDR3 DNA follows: TGTGCCAGCAGCCCGGGACTGGTAAATGAGCAGTTCTTC. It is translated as CASSPGLVNEQFF.

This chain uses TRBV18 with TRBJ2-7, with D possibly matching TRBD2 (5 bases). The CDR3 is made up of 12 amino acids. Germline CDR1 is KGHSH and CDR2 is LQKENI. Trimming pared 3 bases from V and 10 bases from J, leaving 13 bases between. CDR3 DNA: TGTGCCAGCTCACCCTCACTAGAAGTTCAGTACTTC. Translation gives CASSPSLEVQYF.

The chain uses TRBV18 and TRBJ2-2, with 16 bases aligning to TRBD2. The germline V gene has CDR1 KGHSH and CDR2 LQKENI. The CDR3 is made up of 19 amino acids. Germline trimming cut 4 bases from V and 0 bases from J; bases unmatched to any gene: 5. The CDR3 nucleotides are TGTGCCAGCTCACTGGGACTAGCGGGAGGGCCAGCGAACACCGGGGAGCTGTTTTTT. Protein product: CASSLGLAGGPANTGELFF.

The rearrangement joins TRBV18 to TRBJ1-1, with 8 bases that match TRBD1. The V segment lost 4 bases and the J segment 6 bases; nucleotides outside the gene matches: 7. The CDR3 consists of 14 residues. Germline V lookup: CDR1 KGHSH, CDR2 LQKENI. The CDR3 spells CASSLQGAAAEAFF. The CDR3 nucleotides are TGTGCCAGCTCACTCCAGGGGGCGGCCGCTGAAGCTTTCTTT.

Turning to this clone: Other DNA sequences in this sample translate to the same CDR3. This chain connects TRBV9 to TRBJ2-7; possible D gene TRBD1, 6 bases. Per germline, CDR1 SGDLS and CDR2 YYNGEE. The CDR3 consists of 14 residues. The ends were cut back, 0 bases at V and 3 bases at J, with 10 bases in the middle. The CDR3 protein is CASSVGRGSYEQYF. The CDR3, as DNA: TGTGCCAGCAGCGTAGGCAGGGGTAGCTACGAGCAGTACTTC.

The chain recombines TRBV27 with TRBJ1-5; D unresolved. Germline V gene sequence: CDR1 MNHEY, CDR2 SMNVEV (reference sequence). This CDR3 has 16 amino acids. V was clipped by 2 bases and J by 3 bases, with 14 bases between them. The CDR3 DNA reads TGTGCCAGCAGTTTAACCGGGATCGATTCCAATCAGCCCCAGCATTTT. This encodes CASSLTGIDSNQPQHF.

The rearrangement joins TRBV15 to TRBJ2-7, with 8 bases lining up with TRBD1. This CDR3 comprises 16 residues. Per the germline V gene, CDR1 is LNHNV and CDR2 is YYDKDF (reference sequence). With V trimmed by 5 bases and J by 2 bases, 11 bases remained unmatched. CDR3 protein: CATSGKTGEDPYEQYF. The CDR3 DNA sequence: TGTGCCACCAGCGGCAAGACAGGGGAGGATCCCTACGAGCAGTACTTC.

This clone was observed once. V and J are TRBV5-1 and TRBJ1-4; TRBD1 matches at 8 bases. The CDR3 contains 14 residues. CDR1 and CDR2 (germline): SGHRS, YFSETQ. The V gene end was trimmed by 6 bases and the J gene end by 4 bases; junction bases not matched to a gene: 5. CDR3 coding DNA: TGCGCCAGCAACCAGGGGGCGGGTAATGAAAAACTGTTTTTT. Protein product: CASNQGAGNEKLFF.

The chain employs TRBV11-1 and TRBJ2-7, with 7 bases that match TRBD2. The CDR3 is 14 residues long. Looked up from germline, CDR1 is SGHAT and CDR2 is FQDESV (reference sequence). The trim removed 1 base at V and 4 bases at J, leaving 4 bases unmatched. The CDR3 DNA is TGTGCCAGCAGCTTAGGATTCGGGAGGTACGAGCAGTACTTC. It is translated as CASSLGFGRYEQYF.

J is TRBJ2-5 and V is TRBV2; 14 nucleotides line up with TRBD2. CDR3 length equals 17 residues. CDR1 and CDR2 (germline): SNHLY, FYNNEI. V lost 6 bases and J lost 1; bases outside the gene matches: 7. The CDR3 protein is CASSVGLAGGLQETQYF. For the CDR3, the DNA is TGTGCCAGCAGCGTAGGACTAGCGGGAGGACTCCAAGAGACCCAGTACTTC. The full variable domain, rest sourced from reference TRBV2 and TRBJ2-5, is EPEVTQTPSHQVTQMGQEVILRCVPISNHLYFYWYRQILGQKVEFLVSFYNNEISEKSEIFDDQFSVERPDGSNFTLKIRSTKLEDSAMYFCASSVGLAGGLQETQYFGPGTRLLVL.

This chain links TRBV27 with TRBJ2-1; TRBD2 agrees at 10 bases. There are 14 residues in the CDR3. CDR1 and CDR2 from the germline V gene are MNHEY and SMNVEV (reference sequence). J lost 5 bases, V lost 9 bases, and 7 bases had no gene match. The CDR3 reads CASLGLAANNEQFF. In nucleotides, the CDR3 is TGTGCCAGTTTAGGACTAGCGGCTAACAATGAGCAGTTCTTC.

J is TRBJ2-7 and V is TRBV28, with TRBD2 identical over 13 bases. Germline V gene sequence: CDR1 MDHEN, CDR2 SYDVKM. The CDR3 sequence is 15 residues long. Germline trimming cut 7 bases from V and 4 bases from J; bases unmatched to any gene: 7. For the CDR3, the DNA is TGTGCCAGCATACTGACTAGCGGGAGGTATTACGAGCAGTACTTC. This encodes CASILTSGRYYEQYF. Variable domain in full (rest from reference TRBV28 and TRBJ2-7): DVKVTQSSRYLVKRTGEKVFLECVQDMDHENMFWYRQDPGLGLRLIYFSYDVKMKEKGDIPEGYSVSREKKERFSLILESASTNQTSMYLCASILTSGRYYEQYFGPGTRLTVT.

This CDR3 reads CASSYSGQGRNEQFF. CDR3 DNA: TGTGCCAGCAGTTACTCGGGACAGGGAAGGAATGAGCAGTTCTTC. The chain employs TRBV6-6 and TRBJ2-1; TRBD1 matches 9 bases. The V segment lost 0 bases and the J segment 7 bases; nucleotides outside the gene matches: 4. The CDR3 is 15 residues long. Germline V CDR1 and CDR2: MNHNY, SVGAGI (reference sequence).